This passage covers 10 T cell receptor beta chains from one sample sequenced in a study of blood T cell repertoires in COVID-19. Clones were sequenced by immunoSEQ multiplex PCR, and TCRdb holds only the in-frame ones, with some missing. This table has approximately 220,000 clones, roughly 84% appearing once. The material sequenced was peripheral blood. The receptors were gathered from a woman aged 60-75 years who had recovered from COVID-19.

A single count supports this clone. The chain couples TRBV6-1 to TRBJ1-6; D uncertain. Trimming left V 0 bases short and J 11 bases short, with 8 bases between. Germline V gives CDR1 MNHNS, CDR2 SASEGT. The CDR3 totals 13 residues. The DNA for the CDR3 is TGTGCCAGCAGTGAAGCGCGCGGAACACCCCTCCACTTT. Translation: CASSEARGTPLHF.

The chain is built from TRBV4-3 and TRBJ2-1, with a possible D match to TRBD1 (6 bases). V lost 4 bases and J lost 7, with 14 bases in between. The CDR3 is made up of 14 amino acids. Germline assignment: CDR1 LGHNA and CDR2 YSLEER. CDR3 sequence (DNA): TGCGCCAGCAGCCTCAGACAGGACGGGAATGAGCAGTTCTTC. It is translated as CASSLRQDGNEQFF.

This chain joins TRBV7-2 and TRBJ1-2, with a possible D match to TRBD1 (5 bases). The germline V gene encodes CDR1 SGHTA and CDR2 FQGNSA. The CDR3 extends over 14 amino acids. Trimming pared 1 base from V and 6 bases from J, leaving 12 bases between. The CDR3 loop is CASSLVSQGDGYTF. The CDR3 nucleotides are TGTGCCAGCAGCTTAGTCTCCCAGGGTGATGGCTACACCTTC.

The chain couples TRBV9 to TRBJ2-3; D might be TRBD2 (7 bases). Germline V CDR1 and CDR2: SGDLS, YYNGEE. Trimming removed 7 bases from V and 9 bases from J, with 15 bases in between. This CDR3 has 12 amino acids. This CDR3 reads CASGGALGTQYF. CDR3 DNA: TGTGCCAGCGGGGGGGCCCTCGGGACGCAGTATTTT.

CDR3 amino acids: CASSRKSGGAVETQYF. The CDR3 region has the DNA TGTGCCAGCAGCCGGAAAAGCGGGGGGGCTGTCGAGACCCAGTACTTC. The chain links TRBV3-1 (or the pseudogene TRBV3-2) to TRBJ2-5; 10 bases match TRBD2. The length of the CDR3 is 16 residues. The germline CDR1 and CDR2 sequences are LGHDT and YNNKEL (reference sequence). V lost 4 bases, J lost 5 bases, and 10 bases stayed unmatched.

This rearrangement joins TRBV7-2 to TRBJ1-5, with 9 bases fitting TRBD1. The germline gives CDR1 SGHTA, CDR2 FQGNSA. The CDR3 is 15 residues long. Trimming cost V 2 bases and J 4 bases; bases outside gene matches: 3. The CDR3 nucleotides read TGTGCCAGCAGCTTAACCGGGACAGGGAATCAGCCCCAGCATTTT. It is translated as CASSLTGTGNQPQHF.

This CDR3 is CASSLEPGGTQYF. The CDR3 DNA follows: TGTGCCAGCAGCTTAGAGCCAGGGGGTACGCAGTATTTT. This chain uses TRBV7-2 with TRBJ2-3; 7 bases are a match to TRBD1. Germline values: CDR1 SGHTA, CDR2 FQGNSA. Trimming took 1 base from V and 8 from J; bases not matched to a gene: 3. The CDR3 totals 13 residues.

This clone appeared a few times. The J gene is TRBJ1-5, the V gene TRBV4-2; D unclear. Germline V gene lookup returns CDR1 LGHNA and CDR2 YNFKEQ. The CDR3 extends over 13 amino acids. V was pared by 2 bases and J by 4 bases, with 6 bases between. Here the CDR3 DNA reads TGTGCCAGCAGCCAACCACAGAATCAGCCCCAGCATTTT. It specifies CASSQPQNQPQHF.

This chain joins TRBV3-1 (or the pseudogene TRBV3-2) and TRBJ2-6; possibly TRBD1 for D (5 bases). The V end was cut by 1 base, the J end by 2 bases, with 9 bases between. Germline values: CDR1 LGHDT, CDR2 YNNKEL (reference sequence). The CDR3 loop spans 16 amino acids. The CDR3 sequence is CASSQGVGAGANVLTF. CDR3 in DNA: TGTGCCAGCAGCCAAGGGGTAGGGGCTGGGGCCAACGTCCTGACTTTC.

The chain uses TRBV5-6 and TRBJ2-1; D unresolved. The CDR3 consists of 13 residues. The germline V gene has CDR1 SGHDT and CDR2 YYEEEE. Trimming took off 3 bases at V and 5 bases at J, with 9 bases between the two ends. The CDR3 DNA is TGTGCCAGCAGCTCGACTTTCAACAATGAGCAGTTCTTC. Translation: CASSSTFNNEQFF.